This T cell receptor (beta chain) was retrieved from a study of post-analysis software for immune sequencing data. For the study at large: Clinical courses comprised relapsing-remitting, secondary progressive and progressive-relapsing multiple sclerosis. Study conclusions and caveats: TRBV segments more frequent in patients than in controls numbered several and included TRBV5-6, TRBV5-1 and TRBV20-1. Among multiple sclerosis patients, normalized Chao1 diversity was significantly below that of controls.

Every TCR beta cDNA library bore unique molecular identifiers. TCRdb redid the calling of the PCR reads with MiXCR, one entry per CDR3 protein. The repertoire holds roughly 410,000 distinct CDR3 sequences, with around 33% as singletons. This clonotype has a handful of counts. Its antigen is unidentified. Germline V gene lookup returns CDR1 MNHNY and CDR2 SVGAGI (reference sequence). The CDR3 extends over 15 amino acids. The J segment lost 9 bases and the V segment lost 5 bases, leaving 9 bases of the junction unmatched. This TCR came from a girl between 5 and 17 years old with multiple sclerosis. The gene calls are TRBV6-6 and TRBJ2-1; 11 bases are a match to TRBD1. Material: blood. The CDR3 nucleotides are TGTGCCAGCAGTCGCTCGGGACAGGGGGAGAGTGAGCAGTTCTTC. It encodes CASSRSGQGESEQFF.